The entry below describes one T cell receptor beta chain. The antigen remains unidentified. This record comes from a study of T cell responses to AZD1222 COVID-19 vaccine. The V gene's germline CDR1 is MRHNA and CDR2 SNTAGT. This CDR3 is built from 13 residues. V was cut by 3 bases and J by 8 bases, with 12 bases left in between. General study results and limits: Clonal diversity may have been underestimated, and the donors were mostly white British, with more females than males. Repertoire sampling happened only post peak T cell response. As reported, nearly half of all spike-specific TCRs target variant regions that are unmutated. Researchers report vaccine-associated CD4 TCRs spanning spike, with dominance at 160-218 and 743-854.

The method was immunoSEQ multiplex PCR; TCRdb's version includes in-frame clones alone and lacks a portion of them. The data contain about 100,000 clones, 80% to 90% of them singletons. This chain uses TRBV6-4 with TRBJ2-3, with D unclear. This receptor was taken from an adult in good health. The sequences come from peripheral blood, collected on day 0 of AZD1222 vaccination. CDR3 DNA sequence: TGTGCCAGCAGTGAAGGTCGCGCGGCTACGCAGTATTTT. Protein: CASSEGRAATQYF.